These 17 T cell receptor beta chains were sequenced from one sample in a study of T-cell reconstitution after alpha-beta-depleted transplantation in children. Preparing the TCRbeta library involved the use of unique molecular identifiers. TCRdb independently ran MiXCR on the PCR reads; one entry per CDR3 protein. The data show around 580,000 distinct CDR3 sequences, under 25% seen once. Sequenced here: PBMCs, mostly from graft donor cells, sampled 360 days after TCRalphabeta/CD19-depleted stem cell transplant. All receptors come from a boy in the first two years of life who had a stem cell transplant for acute myeloid leukemia, so the T cells may come from the graft donor.

This clonotype was counted between two and nine times. The genes are TRBV20-1 and TRBJ2-3, with 9 bases that match TRBD2. The germline V gene encodes CDR1 DFQATT and CDR2 SNEGSKA (reference sequence). With V trimmed by 1 base and J by 0 bases, 8 bases remained unmatched. This CDR3 contains 17 residues. Written as DNA, the CDR3 is TGCAGTGCTAGAGGGCGGGGGGGCCCCCGAAGCACAGATACGCAGTATTTT. The encoded protein is CSARGRGGPRSTDTQYF.

This clonotype turned up a few times. The chain uses TRBV4-3 and TRBJ2-6, with 9 nucleotides matching TRBD1. This CDR3 spans 18 amino acids. CDR1 and CDR2 from the germline V gene are LGHNA and YSLEER. V was pared by 0 bases and J by 2 bases, with 5 bases of the junction left unmatched. CDR3 bases: TGCGCCAGCAGCCAAGATGGACAGGGGAGGGCTGGGGCCAACGTCCTGACTTTC. It is translated as CASSQDGQGRAGANVLTF.

The J gene is TRBJ2-3, the V gene TRBV7-8, with 9 bases aligning to TRBD2. J gave up 6 bases and V 5 bases, and 18 bases lay outside the gene matches. There are 18 residues in the CDR3. CDR1 is SGHVS, CDR2 FQNEAQ, per germline. This CDR3 reads CASSPSEGRGGSLDTQYF. The CDR3 DNA reads as TGTGCCAGCAGCCCCTCGGAGGGGCGGGGGGGCTCCCTGGATACGCAGTATTTT.

This clonotype was picked up many times. The rearrangement joins TRBV21-1 to TRBJ2-2; the DNA was not used to check the table's D call, TRBD1. TRBV21-1 is flagged as a pseudogene. The CDR3 has 16 residues. The CDR3 DNA reads as TGTGCCAGCTCCCGAGAGACACGAAAGTACACCGGGGAGCTGTTTTTT. Its protein product is CASSRETRKYTGELFF.

The rearrangement joins TRBV10-3 to TRBJ2-7; 9 bases fit TRBD2. The CDR3 sequence is 15 residues long. Trimming removed 2 bases from V and 2 bases from J; junction bases left unmatched: 4. The germline gives CDR1 ENHRY, CDR2 SYGVKD. CDR3 protein: CAISERAGGTYEQYV. In nucleotides, the CDR3 is TGTGCCATCAGTGAGCGGGCGGGGGGGACCTACGAGCAGTACGTC.

The CDR3 region is CSARPRGRDNYNEQFF. CDR3 nucleotide sequence: TGCAGTGCTAGACCACGAGGGCGGGACAACTACAATGAGCAGTTCTTC. This chain connects TRBV20-1 to TRBJ2-1, with D possibly being TRBD1 or TRBD2 (6 bases each). The CDR3 has 16 residues. Looked up from germline, CDR1 is DFQATT and CDR2 is SNEGSKA (reference sequence). V lost 2 bases to trimming and J lost 3 bases, with 17 bases between them.

This clonotype was detected many times. J is TRBJ2-2 and V is TRBV29-1, with D possibly matching TRBD2 (5 bases). Looked up from germline, CDR1 is SQVTM and CDR2 is ANQGSEA. V shed 5 bases and J shed 3 bases, with 13 bases lying between them. This CDR3 region has 14 residues. CDR3 amino acids: CSVKTWEYTGELFF. The CDR3 region has the DNA TGCAGCGTTAAAACATGGGAGTACACCGGGGAGCTGTTTTTT.

This clonotype was seen a handful of times. V is TRBV11-2 and J is TRBJ2-7; 7 positions match TRBD1. Unmatched junction bases numbered 3, after V lost 5 bases and J lost 5 bases. This CDR3 has 12 residues. CDR1 SGHAT and CDR2 FQNNGV come from the germline V gene. This CDR3 is CASSHDRDEQYV. CDR3 nucleotides: TGTGCCAGCAGCCACGACAGGGACGAGCAGTACGTC.

This clonotype was seen more than once but under ten times. The chain has TRBV6-1 and TRBJ2-3; either TRBD1 or TRBD2 may fit D (6 bases each). The germline gives CDR1 MNHNS, CDR2 SASEGT. V dropped 7 bases and J dropped 3 bases, with 20 bases sitting between them. The CDR3 has 16 residues. The CDR3 DNA reads TGTGCCAGCACCCCGTCTGTTACAGGGAGGACAGATACGCAGTATTTT. As protein: CASTPSVTGRTDTQYF.

This clonotype was seen more than once but under ten times. The chain employs TRBV6-5 and TRBJ2-1; TRBD2 is a possible D gene (7 bases). V lost 8 bases and J 4 bases, leaving 21 bases between the germline ends. The CDR3 length is 16 residues. Germline lookup yields CDR1 MNHEY and CDR2 SVGAGI. The CDR3 DNA sequence: TGTGCCAGCGGCAGCGGGACCTGGGGGCTTTACAATGAGCAGTTCTTC. Translated, it gives CASGSGTWGLYNEQFF.

The gene calls are TRBV9 and TRBJ2-1, with TRBD2 as a possible D gene (5 bases). Trimming took 0 bases from V and 3 from J, leaving 13 bases between them. The CDR3 spans 16 residues. Per germline, CDR1 SGDLS and CDR2 YYNGEE. CDR3 protein: CASSVAGSRGYNEQFF. The DNA of the CDR3 is TGTGCCAGCAGCGTAGCTGGCTCCCGGGGCTACAATGAGCAGTTCTTC.

CDR3 amino acids: CASSAAGVYEQYV. The CDR3 coding sequence is TGTGCCAGCAGTGCGGCTGGGGTATACGAGCAGTACGTC. The chain uses TRBV2 and TRBJ2-7; D not resolved. Trimming left V 4 bases short and J 4 bases short, with 11 bases between. CDR1 is SNHLY, CDR2 FYNNEI, per germline. The CDR3 contains 13 residues.

This clonotype has just a few counts. The chain uses TRBV12-3 or TRBV12-4 and TRBJ1-4; 11 bases map to TRBD1. The CDR3 spans 11 residues. V dropped 10 bases and J dropped 16; count of bases not matched to a gene: 8. The CDR3 coding sequence is TGTGCCACCGGGACAGGGGGGAAAAAGTTTTTT. This codes for CATGTGGKKFF.

The V call is TRBV7-8, the J call TRBJ1-1; D is unclear. Trimming shortened V by 1 base and J by 4 bases, and 13 bases separated the two germline ends. The CDR3 covers 15 residues. The V gene's germline CDR1 is SGHVS and CDR2 FQNEAQ. In DNA form, the CDR3 reads TGTGCCAGCAGCTTAGTTGGGGATGTGGGCACTGAAGCTTTCTTT. Its translation is CASSLVGDVGTEAFF.

The chain uses TRBV12-3 or TRBV12-4 and TRBJ2-1; either TRBD1 or TRBD2 may supply D (5 bases each). The V end lost 6 bases, the J end lost 5 bases, and 11 bases lay between the germline ends. The CDR3 contains 13 residues. The CDR3 DNA sequence: TGTGCCAGCAGACCCTGGGGACACAATGAGCAGTTCTTC. The encoded protein is CASRPWGHNEQFF.

This clonotype has a count of ten or more. The CDR3 DNA sequence: TGCAGTGCCGGAGGGGGGAACACCGGGGAGCTGTTTTTT. This codes for CSAGGGNTGELFF. This chain joins TRBV20-1 and TRBJ2-2; D may match TRBD1 or TRBD2 (6 bases each). Trimming took 6 bases from V and 1 from J, leaving 9 bases between them. The CDR3 contains 13 residues. Germline V lookup: CDR1 DFQATT, CDR2 SNEGSKA (reference sequence).

This clonotype came up a few times. The chain links TRBV10-2 to TRBJ2-1; the D gene is possibly TRBD1 (6 bases). V was clipped by 3 bases and J by 8 bases, with 17 bases between them. This CDR3 has 15 residues. The germline CDR1 and CDR2 sequences are WSHSY and SAAADI. CDR3: CASSDVRGMFDEQFF. CDR3 nucleotide sequence: TGCGCCAGCAGTGACGTCAGGGGAATGTTTGATGAGCAGTTCTTC.